This entry concerns a single T cell receptor (beta chain). What it binds is not known. The sample belongs to a study of shared clonotypes between healthy human individuals. Assay execution proceeded at the deep level. This table comes from immunoSEQ multiplex PCR, and its TCRdb copy is limited to in-frame clones, with some not included. This repertoire shows millions of clones, over 90% found once; its top ten account for about 0.39%. Whole-study findings and limits: Generally, estimated richness proved larger in naive subsets than it did in memory subsets. A handful of donors showed sharing of about 4.7% of naive CD4 clonotypes.

CDR3 size: 14 residues. V was cut by 2 bases and J by 1 base, with 8 bases left in between. CDR1 is SGHTA, CDR2 FQGNSA, per germline. Healthy adults negative for HIV, lacking recent acute infections or vaccinations, served as donors. Sequencing was done on a sample of naive CD4+ T cells from PBMCs. Documented subset: CD45RA+ positively selected. This sequence was found in a young man in good health. Some clones in this sample may be carry-over from other donors' samples. J is TRBJ1-1 and V is TRBV7-2, with D uncertain. CDR3 DNA: TGTGCCAGCAGCTTATGGGCCGCGAACACTGAAGCTTTCTTT. This codes for CASSLWAANTEAFF.